The 30 T cell receptor beta chains given below trace back to one sample, sequenced in a study of blood T cell repertoires in COVID-19. Some clones are missing from TCRdb's copy, which holds only in-frame ones; the method was immunoSEQ multiplex PCR. Of about 75,000 clones listed, about nine tenths are singletons. The sample comprised peripheral blood. Source of these receptors: a human donor in a cohort sampled during active COVID-19.

This chain joins TRBV9 and TRBJ2-3; 7 bases agree with TRBD2. The V gene end was trimmed by 3 bases and the J gene end by 2 bases; junction bases not matched to a gene: 6. Germline CDR1 and CDR2: SGDLS and YYNGEE. This CDR3 has 15 residues. The CDR3 loop is CASSASSGHTDTQYF. The DNA for the CDR3 is TGTGCCAGCAGCGCTTCTAGCGGCCACACAGATACGCAGTATTTT.

The chain combines TRBV7-9 with TRBJ1-3; 10 bases align to TRBD1. Germline-derived CDR1 and CDR2 are SEHNR and FQNEAQ (reference sequence). J lost 0 bases, V lost 5 bases, and 13 bases had no gene match. The CDR3 runs to 19 residues. The CDR3 loop reads CASSVNAGTGVGSGNTIYF. The CDR3 coding sequence is TGTGCCAGCAGCGTAAACGCCGGGACAGGGGTAGGCTCTGGAAACACCATATATTTT.

V is TRBV28 and J is TRBJ2-7, with a possible D match to TRBD2 (6 bases). CDR1 and CDR2 from the germline V gene are MDHEN and SYDVKM. The V end lost 7 bases, the J end lost 2 bases, and 15 bases lay between the germline ends. The CDR3 has 14 residues. CDR3 DNA: TGTGCCAGCACCTCTGGGGAGGTAACCTACGAGCAGTACTTC. This sequence encodes CASTSGEVTYEQYF.

This rearrangement joins TRBV19 to TRBJ1-2, with D maybe TRBD1 (5 bases). The V and J ends lost 6 bases and 4 bases respectively, with 9 bases between them. Looked up from germline, CDR1 is LNHDA and CDR2 is SQIVND (reference sequence). The CDR3 sequence is 12 residues long. The CDR3 here is CASRTVGYGYTF. The DNA of the CDR3 is TGTGCCAGTAGGACAGTGGGCTATGGCTACACCTTC. Full variable domain (rest looked up from reference TRBV19 and TRBJ1-2): DGGITQSPKYLFRKEGQNVTLSCEQNLNHDAMYWYRQDPGQGLRLIYYSQIVNDFQKGDIAEGYSVSREKKESFPLTVTSAQKNPTAFYLCASRTVGYGYTFGSGTRLTVV.

The V and J genes are TRBV9 and TRBJ1-2; 8 bases line up with TRBD1. The trim removed 1 base at V and 6 bases at J, leaving 8 bases unmatched. There are 15 residues in the CDR3. The V gene's germline CDR1 is SGDLS and CDR2 YYNGEE. CDR3 sequence: CASSVPGRQGHGYTF. The CDR3 bases are TGTGCCAGCAGCGTACCCGGCAGACAGGGGCATGGCTACACCTTC.

The chain links TRBV11-3 to TRBJ2-1; 11 nucleotides match TRBD2. The J segment lost 9 bases and the V segment lost 4 bases, leaving 11 bases of the junction unmatched. The CDR3 has 16 residues. Germline V gives CDR1 SGHNT, CDR2 YENEEA. Here the CDR3 reads CASSSGLAGWVGEQFF. The CDR3, as DNA: TGTGCCAGCAGCTCAGGACTAGCGGGTTGGGTCGGTGAGCAGTTCTTC.

This rearrangement joins TRBV5-1 to TRBJ1-2, with 7 positions matching TRBD1. This CDR3 has 19 residues. V trimming: 1 base; J trimming: 2 bases; junction bases outside the gene matches: 17. The germline V gene encodes CDR1 SGHRS and CDR2 YFSETQ. The CDR3 here is CASSLYPPSHGDRNYGYTF. CDR3 in DNA: TGCGCCAGCAGCTTGTACCCCCCTTCCCACGGGGACAGAAACTATGGCTACACCTTC. The full variable domain, rest sourced from reference TRBV5-1 and TRBJ1-2, is KAGVTQTPRYLIKTRGQQVTLSCSPISGHRSVSWYQQTPGQGLQFLFEYFSETQRNKGNFPGRFSGRQFSNSRSEMNVSTLELGDSALYLCASSLYPPSHGDRNYGYTFGSGTRLTVV.

V and J are TRBV10-3 and TRBJ1-1; 7 nucleotides agree with TRBD1. CDR3 length: 14 amino acids. V lost 4 bases, J lost 5 bases, and 7 bases stayed unmatched. Germline V lookup: CDR1 ENHRY, CDR2 SYGVKD. The CDR3 bases are TGTGCCATCAGTGGGACAGGAGGAGGGACTGAAGCTTTCTTT. This codes for CAISGTGGGTEAFF.

This clone was seen just once. V gene TRBV19 combines with J gene TRBJ2-7; TRBD1 matches at 11 bases. Germline CDR1 and CDR2: LNHDA and SQIVND (reference sequence). V was clipped by 6 bases and J by 5 bases; unmatched bases: 9. CDR3 length equals 15 residues. The CDR3 loop is CASSPRTGGFDEQYF. DNA for the CDR3: TGTGCCAGTAGCCCGAGGACAGGGGGCTTCGACGAGCAGTACTTC.

J is TRBJ1-5 and V is TRBV19; tentative D call: TRBD1 (5 bases). With 5 bases removed from V and 0 bases from J, the gap between germline ends came to 20 bases. The CDR3 consists of 18 residues. Germline V CDR1 and CDR2: LNHDA, SQIVND (reference sequence). CDR3 residues: CASSSGRVISLSNQPQHF. Written as DNA, the CDR3 is TGTGCCAGTAGTTCGGGCAGGGTCATTTCCCTTAGCAATCAGCCCCAGCATTTT.

Only one count was recorded for this clone. The rearrangement uses TRBV7-2 and TRBJ2-6; 10 bases agree with TRBD1. Per germline, CDR1 SGHTA and CDR2 FQGNSA. J was trimmed by 0 bases and V by 4 bases; bases with no gene match: 9. The CDR3 runs to 19 residues. The CDR3 reads CASSSIRDRGPSGANVLTF. Written as DNA, the CDR3 is TGTGCCAGCAGCTCCATACGGGACAGGGGACCCTCTGGGGCCAACGTCCTGACTTTC.

This clone was counted once. V gene TRBV30 combines with J gene TRBJ2-3; TRBD1 matches at 7 bases. Germline loops: CDR1 GTSNPN, CDR2 SVGIG (reference sequence). Trimming took 0 bases from V and 6 from J; bases not matched to a gene: 9. The CDR3 has 15 residues. The CDR3 sequence: CAWSVKGAGADTQYF. CDR3 nucleotide sequence: TGTGCCTGGAGTGTAAAGGGGGCAGGGGCGGATACGCAGTATTTT. Supplemented by reference TRBV30 and TRBJ2-3, the full variable domain reads SQTIHQWPATLVQPVGSPLSLECTVEGTSNPNLYWYRQAAGRGLQLLFYSVGIGQISSEVPQNLSASRPQDRQFILSSKKLLLSDSGFYLCAWSVKGAGADTQYFGPGTRLTVL.

The V gene is TRBV10-3, the J gene TRBJ2-7, with 7 bases fitting TRBD1. The CDR3 length is 15 residues. Germline V gene sequence: CDR1 ENHRY, CDR2 SYGVKD. J gave up 4 bases and V 6 bases, and 12 bases lay outside the gene matches. The CDR3 is CAIRKSGGRGYEQYF. In DNA form, the CDR3 reads TGTGCCATCAGGAAATCAGGGGGAAGGGGTTACGAGCAGTACTTC.

With respect to this clone: No DNA is shown, since the ends of the CDR3 on it are uncertain; the CDR3 is the one TCRdb lists. CDR3 sequence reads: CASSLIVGRGIVETQYF. The chain is built from TRBV21-1 and TRBJ2-5; TRBD1 is the table's D call and was not checked against the DNA. TRBV21-1 is labeled a pseudogene. The CDR3 extends over 17 residues, inclusive of both ends.

V usage is TRBV28 and J usage is TRBJ2-1; 7 bases are a match to TRBD2. The CDR3 consists of 14 residues. Trimming removed 5 bases from V and 8 bases from J; junction bases left unmatched: 9. CDR1 is MDHEN and CDR2 is SYDVKM in the germline V gene. CDR3 nucleotides: TGTGCCAGCAGTATGGGAGGGACTACATATGAGCAGTTCTTC. Protein sequence: CASSMGGTTYEQFF.

The gene calls are TRBV7-3 and TRBJ2-5; 14 bases map to TRBD2. The CDR3 extends over 15 amino acids. Losses at the gene ends were 5 bases for V and 5 bases for J; bases not matched to a gene: 4. The germline V gene has CDR1 SGHTA and CDR2 FQGTGA. CDR3 nucleotide sequence: TGTGCCAGCAGCCTGGGACTAGCGGGGGTTGAGACCCAGTACTTC. Protein sequence: CASSLGLAGVETQYF.

The J gene is TRBJ2-7, the V gene TRBV28; 8 bases are shared with TRBD2. The germline CDR1 and CDR2 sequences are MDHEN and SYDVKM. The V gene end was trimmed by 8 bases and the J gene end by 3 bases; junction bases not matched to a gene: 9. CDR3 length: 14 residues. CDR3 coding DNA: TGTGCCAGCGAAAGGGCGGGAGGCTTCTACGAGCAGTACTTC. Translated: CASERAGGFYEQYF.

V and J are TRBV12-3 or TRBV12-4 and TRBJ2-7; 8 nucleotides align to TRBD1. This CDR3 is built from 13 residues. The V and J ends lost 4 bases and 3 bases, in that order; junction bases with no gene match: 2. Written as DNA, the CDR3 is TGTGCCAGCAGTTGGACAGGGATCTACGAGCAGTACTTC. Translating gives CASSWTGIYEQYF.

The V call is TRBV6-5, the J call TRBJ1-5; 8 nucleotides align to TRBD1. The germline V gene has CDR1 MNHEY and CDR2 SVGAGI. Unmatched junction bases numbered 4, after V lost 6 bases and J lost 3 bases. This CDR3 comprises 14 residues. The CDR3 bases are TGTGCCAGCAGCCTGGACAGGGCCAATCAGCCCCAGCATTTT. This sequence encodes CASSLDRANQPQHF.

The chain is built from TRBV10-2 and TRBJ2-2; 8 nucleotides match TRBD1. Germline V gene data show CDR1 as WSHSY and CDR2 as SAAADI. The CDR3 has 14 residues. Trimming at V came to 7 bases and at J to 3 bases, leaving 4 bases not matched to a gene. DNA for the CDR3: TGCGCCAGCAAATCGGGACAGGACACCGGGGAGCTGTTTTTT. Translating gives CASKSGQDTGELFF.

The V call is TRBV6-5, the J call TRBJ2-7; 9 bases line up with TRBD1. J lost 5 bases, V lost 6 bases, and 5 bases had no gene match. The CDR3 consists of 13 residues. The V gene's germline CDR1 is MNHEY and CDR2 SVGAGI. CDR3 protein: CASRRQGVNEQYF. In DNA, the CDR3 is TGTGCCAGCAGAAGACAGGGGGTTAACGAGCAGTACTTC.

J is TRBJ1-2 and V is TRBV5-6; TRBD1 matches at 9 bases. Trimming took 1 base from V and 4 from J; bases not matched to a gene: 2. The length of the CDR3 is 14 residues. Germline CDR1 reads SGHDT; CDR2 reads YYEEEE. CDR3 protein: CASSLRDRAYGYTF. The CDR3 nucleotides are TGTGCCAGCAGCTTGAGGGACAGGGCCTATGGCTACACCTTC.

The J gene is TRBJ1-5, the V gene TRBV18; tentatively, D is TRBD1 (5 bases). The CDR3 runs 13 residues. Germline assignment: CDR1 KGHSH and CDR2 LQKENI. V was cut by 3 bases and J by 7 bases, with 10 bases left in between. The CDR3 DNA reads as TGTGCCAGCTCACCGGGGGGGATGCAGCCCCAGCATTTT. Translation: CASSPGGMQPQHF.

This clone was seen once. This chain joins TRBV12-3 or TRBV12-4 and TRBJ1-5; D ambiguous. The CDR3 contains 12 residues. The V end was cut by 7 bases, the J end by 6 bases, with 10 bases between. Here the CDR3 reads CASTRLGQPQHF. The CDR3 DNA reads as TGTGCCAGCACGAGGCTCGGTCAGCCCCAGCATTTT.

The rearrangement links TRBV5-1 to TRBJ2-3; TRBD2 matches 9 bases. The CDR3 has 15 amino acids. J lost 4 bases, V lost 6 bases, and 9 bases had no gene match. Germline V CDR1 and CDR2: SGHRS, YFSETQ. The CDR3 is CASKVAGVIADTQYF. The DNA of the CDR3 is TGCGCCAGCAAAGTAGCGGGAGTTATAGCAGATACGCAGTATTTT.

The rearrangement joins TRBV4-2 to TRBJ1-2, with 7 bases fitting TRBD1. J lost 4 bases, V lost 2 bases, and 1 base had no gene match. Germline V lookup: CDR1 LGHNA, CDR2 YNFKEQ. The CDR3 loop spans 13 amino acids. The CDR3 DNA follows: TGTGCCAGCAGCCAACGGGACAGCTATGGCTACACCTTC. Translation: CASSQRDSYGYTF.

The chain combines TRBV9 with TRBJ2-1, with TRBD2 as a possible D gene (6 bases). There are 12 residues in the CDR3. V was trimmed by 2 bases and J by 7 bases, leaving 7 bases between them. Germline CDR1 reads SGDLS; CDR2 reads YYNGEE. CDR3 protein: CASSVAGNEQFF. As DNA, the CDR3 is TGTGCCAGCAGCGTCGCGGGAAATGAGCAGTTCTTC.

The CDR3 region is CASTRDRATYEQYF. DNA for the CDR3: TGTGCCAGCACTCGGGACAGGGCTACCTACGAGCAGTACTTC. The rearrangement joins TRBV6-5 to TRBJ2-7, with 9 bases aligning to TRBD1. Germline CDR1 is MNHEY and CDR2 is SVGAGI. This CDR3 has 14 amino acids. The V segment lost 7 bases and the J segment 2 bases; nucleotides outside the gene matches: 6.

This chain uses TRBV18 with TRBJ1-3; maybe TRBD1 (6 bases). CDR3 length equals 18 residues. The germline V gene has CDR1 KGHSH and CDR2 LQKENI. Trimming removed 6 bases at V and 2 bases at J, with 23 bases between. The CDR3 sequence: CASSPNSVQGSAGNTIYF. DNA of the CDR3: TGTGCCAGCTCCCCCAACAGCGTCCAGGGGAGTGCTGGAAACACCATATATTTT.

In its sample, this clone was seen once. The chain carries TRBV7-2 and TRBJ2-2; 9 nucleotides align to TRBD2. This CDR3 has 17 amino acids. From germline, CDR1 is SGHTA and CDR2 FQGNSA. Trimming cost V 1 base and J 5 bases; bases outside gene matches: 8. The CDR3 loop reads CASSLVAGEGWTGELFF. The CDR3 region has the DNA TGTGCCAGCAGCTTAGTAGCGGGGGAGGGATGGACCGGGGAGCTGTTTTTT.